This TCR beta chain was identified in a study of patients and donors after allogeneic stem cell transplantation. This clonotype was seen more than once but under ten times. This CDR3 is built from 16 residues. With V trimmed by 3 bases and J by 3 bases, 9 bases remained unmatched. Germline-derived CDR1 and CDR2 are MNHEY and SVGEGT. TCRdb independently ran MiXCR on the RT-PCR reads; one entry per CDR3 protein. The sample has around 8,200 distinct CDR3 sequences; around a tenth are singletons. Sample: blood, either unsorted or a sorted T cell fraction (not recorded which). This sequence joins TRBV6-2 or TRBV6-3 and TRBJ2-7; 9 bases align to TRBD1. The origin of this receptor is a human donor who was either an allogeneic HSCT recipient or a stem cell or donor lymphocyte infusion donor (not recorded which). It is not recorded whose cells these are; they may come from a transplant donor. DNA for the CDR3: TGTGCCAGCAGTTATGGAACAGGGGGCGCGAACTACGAGCAGTACTTC. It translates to CASSYGTGGANYEQYF.